This T cell receptor (beta chain) was captured by sequencing in a study of blood T cell repertoires in COVID-19. At the level of the study: From the United States, Italy and Spain came samples of acute and convalescent COVID-19. PBMCs, B-cell-depleted T cells, or T cells were the source of the cDNA or gDNA that made up the material.

In the original analysis: Amplification from reference gene primers served as the basis for estimated nucleated cell counts. Measured with immunoSEQ multiplex PCR; TCRdb has only the in-frame clones, and not every one. The DNA was the basis for D and trimming; V, J and clone size are from that table. The sample shows around 200,000 clones, about 86% of them seen only once. The sequence derives from a man aged 35 to 55 with active or convalescent COVID-19. Sequencing was performed on peripheral blood.

The DNA of the CDR3 is TGTGCCAGCTCACAACTAGCAGGTTACCAAGAGACCCAGTACTTC. Encoded protein: CASSQLAGYQETQYF. The gene calls are TRBV18 and TRBJ2-5; TRBD2 is a possible D gene (6 bases). The ends were cut back, 4 bases at V and 0 bases at J, with 12 bases in the middle. Germline values: CDR1 KGHSH, CDR2 LQKENI. The CDR3 runs to 15 residues.